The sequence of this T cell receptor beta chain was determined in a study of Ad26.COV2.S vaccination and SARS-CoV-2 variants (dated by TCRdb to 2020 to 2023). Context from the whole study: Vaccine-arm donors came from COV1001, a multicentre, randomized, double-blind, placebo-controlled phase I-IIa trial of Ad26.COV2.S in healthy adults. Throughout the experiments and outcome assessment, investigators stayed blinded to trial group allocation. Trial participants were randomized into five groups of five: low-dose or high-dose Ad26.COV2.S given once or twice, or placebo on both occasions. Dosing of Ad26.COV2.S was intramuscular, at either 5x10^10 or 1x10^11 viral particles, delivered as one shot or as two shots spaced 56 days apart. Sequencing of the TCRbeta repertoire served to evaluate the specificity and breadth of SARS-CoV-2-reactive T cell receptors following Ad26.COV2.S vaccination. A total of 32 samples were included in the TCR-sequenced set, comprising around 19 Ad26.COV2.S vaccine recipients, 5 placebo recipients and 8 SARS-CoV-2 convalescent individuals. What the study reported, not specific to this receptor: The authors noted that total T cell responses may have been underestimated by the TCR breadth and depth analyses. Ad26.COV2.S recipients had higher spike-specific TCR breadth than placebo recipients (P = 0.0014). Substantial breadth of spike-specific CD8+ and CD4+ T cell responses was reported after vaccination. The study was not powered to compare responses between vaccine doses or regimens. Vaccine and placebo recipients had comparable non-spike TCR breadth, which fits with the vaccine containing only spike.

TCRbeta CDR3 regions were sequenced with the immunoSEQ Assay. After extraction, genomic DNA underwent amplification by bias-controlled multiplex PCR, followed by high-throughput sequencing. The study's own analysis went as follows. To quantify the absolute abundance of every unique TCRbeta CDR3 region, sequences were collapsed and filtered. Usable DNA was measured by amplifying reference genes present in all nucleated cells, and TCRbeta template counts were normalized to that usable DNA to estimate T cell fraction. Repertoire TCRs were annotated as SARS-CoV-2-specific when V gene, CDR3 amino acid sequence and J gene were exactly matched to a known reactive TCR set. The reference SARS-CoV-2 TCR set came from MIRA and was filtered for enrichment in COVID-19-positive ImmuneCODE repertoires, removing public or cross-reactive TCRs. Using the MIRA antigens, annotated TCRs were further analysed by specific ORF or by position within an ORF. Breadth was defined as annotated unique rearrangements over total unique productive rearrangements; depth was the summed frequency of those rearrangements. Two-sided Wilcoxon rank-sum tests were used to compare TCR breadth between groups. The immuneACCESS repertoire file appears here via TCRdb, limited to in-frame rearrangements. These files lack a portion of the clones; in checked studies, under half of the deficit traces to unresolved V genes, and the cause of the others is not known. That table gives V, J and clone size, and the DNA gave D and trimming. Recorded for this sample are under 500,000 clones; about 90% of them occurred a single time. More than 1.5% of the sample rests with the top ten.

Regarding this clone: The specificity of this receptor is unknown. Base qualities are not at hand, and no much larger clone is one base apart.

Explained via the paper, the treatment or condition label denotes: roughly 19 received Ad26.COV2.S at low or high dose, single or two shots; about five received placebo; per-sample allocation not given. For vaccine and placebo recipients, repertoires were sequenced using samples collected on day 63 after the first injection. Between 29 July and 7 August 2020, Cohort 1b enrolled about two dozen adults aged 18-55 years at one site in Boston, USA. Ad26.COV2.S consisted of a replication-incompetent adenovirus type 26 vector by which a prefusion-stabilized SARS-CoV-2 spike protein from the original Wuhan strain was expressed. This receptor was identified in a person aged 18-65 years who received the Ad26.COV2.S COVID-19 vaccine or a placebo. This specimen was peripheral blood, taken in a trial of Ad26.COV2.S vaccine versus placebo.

The DNA sequence follows: TGTGCCAGCAGCTTTTCCTACGAGCAGTACTTC. Protein translation: CASSFSYEQYF. The chain is assembled from TRBV5-5 and TRBJ2-7; the D gene lacks a confident call. V and J are truncated by 2 bases and 1 base respectively, leaving an intervening sequence of 1 base. From the cysteine up to the phenylalanine, the CDR3 has a length of 11 residues. Only the CDR3 region is kept as DNA, spanning 33 bases read in frame from base 1. CDR1 and CDR2 are read off the germline V gene (reference sequence) as SGHKS and YYEKEE.